One and the same sample provided the 32 T cell receptor beta chains below, sequenced in a study of T cells in Graves' hyperthyroidism and ophthalmopathy. The investigators amplified TCR beta CDR3 regions from RNA transcripts. HTBI primers were used for first-round RT-PCR of the TCR CDR3. TCRdb redid the calling of the multiplex PCR reads with MiXCR, one entry per CDR3 protein. The sample holds nearly 750,000 distinct CDR3 sequences, under 45% seen once. The sample comprised blood. The origin of the receptors is a woman aged 40 to 50 with Graves' hyperthyroidism.

This clonotype was counted ten times or more. This chain links TRBV15 with TRBJ1-2, with 7 bases that match TRBD1. The germline V gene has CDR1 LNHNV and CDR2 YYDKDF (reference sequence). This CDR3 spans 14 amino acids. V gave up 6 bases and J gave up 1 base; unmatched junction bases: 5. CDR3 in DNA: TGTGCCACCAGAGGGACAGAATTTAACTATGGCTACACCTTC. Protein sequence: CATRGTEFNYGYTF.

This clonotype was picked up a small number of times. V and J are TRBV9 and TRBJ1-1; D unclear. This CDR3 has 13 amino acids. Germline CDR1 SGDLS, CDR2 YYNGEE. With 4 bases removed from V and 3 bases from J, the gap between germline ends came to 10 bases. The CDR3 here is CASSTRGDTEAFF. CDR3 sequence (DNA): TGTGCCAGCAGCACTCGGGGTGACACTGAAGCTTTCTTT.

The chain couples TRBV10-3 to TRBJ2-7; 11 bases are shared with TRBD1. Trimming took 11 bases from V and 2 from J; bases not matched to a gene: 5. Germline V gene lookup returns CDR1 ENHRY and CDR2 SYGVKD. The CDR3 runs to 13 residues. CDR3 nucleotide sequence: TGTGCCGTGTCGGGACAGGGGGCCTACGAGCAGTACTTC. Amino acid sequence: CAVSGQGAYEQYF.

This clonotype has just a few counts. The germline gene is not matched at one end of the junction; a read error may be the cause. This rearrangement joins TRBV10-2 to TRBJ2-5, with D uncertain. The germline V gene has CDR1 WSHSY and CDR2 SAAADI. This CDR3 has 15 residues. The CDR3: CASSYHPGDIETQYF. The CDR3 region has the DNA TGTGCCAGCAGTTATCACCCCGGTGATATAGAGACCCAGTACTTC.

This clonotype was recorded many times. The V gene is TRBV20-1, the J gene TRBJ2-7; TRBD1 matches 12 bases. CDR3 size: 15 residues. Trimming removed 6 bases from V and 7 bases from J; junction bases left unmatched: 13. Germline V CDR1 and CDR2: DFQATT, SNEGSKA (reference sequence). CDR3 sequence reads: CSAPMPGQGAGEQYF. DNA of the CDR3: TGCAGTGCCCCCATGCCGGGACAGGGGGCGGGGGAGCAGTACTTC.

The chain recombines TRBV6-5 with TRBJ2-7; D may be TRBD2 (6 bases). Between the trimmed V and J ends, which lost 6 bases and 3 bases, there was a span of 15 bases. This CDR3 comprises 14 residues. Per the germline V gene, CDR1 is MNHEY and CDR2 is SVGAGI. CDR3 in DNA: TGTGCCAGCAGAGCCGGGACTGTAAACTACGAGCAGTACTTC. Protein sequence: CASRAGTVNYEQYF.

This clonotype was detected only a few times. The chain couples TRBV18 to TRBJ2-7; D is perhaps TRBD1 or TRBD2 (6 bases each). Trimming removed 3 bases from V and 2 bases from J, with 11 bases in between. The CDR3 contains 14 residues. The germline gives CDR1 KGHSH, CDR2 LQKENI. CDR3 coding DNA: TGTGCCAGCTCACCGGGGGGCAGGGCCTACGAGCAGTACTTC. Its translation is CASSPGGRAYEQYF.

This clonotype turned up a few times. The chain joins TRBV2 to TRBJ2-2; 7 nucleotides line up with TRBD2. The V segment lost 5 bases and the J segment 6 bases; nucleotides outside the gene matches: 6. Germline CDR1 SNHLY, CDR2 FYNNEI. CDR3 length: 14 residues. CDR3 coding DNA: TGTGCCAGCAGTCCAACTAGCGTCGCCGGGGAGCTGTTTTTT. Translated, it gives CASSPTSVAGELFF.

To note about this clonotype: Possible read error: a much larger clone is one base away. The chain links TRBV7-9 to TRBJ1-1; no reliable D call. The germline V gene has CDR1 SEHNR and CDR2 FQNEAQ (reference sequence). The CDR3 loop spans 15 amino acids. Trimming stripped 2 bases from V and 5 bases from J, with 15 bases between. This CDR3 is CASSLTEGLRTEAFF. The DNA of the CDR3 is TGTGCCAGCAGCTTAACAGAGGGCTTAAGAACTGAAGCTTTCTTT.

This clonotype was seen ten or more times. This chain's CDR3 is CASSPPGTKRGETQYF. Written as DNA, the CDR3 is TGTGCCAGCAGCCCACCGGGGACTAAAAGGGGGGAGACCCAGTACTTC. J is TRBJ2-5 and V is TRBV7-2; tentatively, D is TRBD2 (7 bases). Germline-derived CDR1 and CDR2 are SGHTA and FQGNSA. The CDR3 has 16 amino acids. Trimming shortened V by 5 bases and J by 5 bases, and 21 bases separated the two germline ends.

At least ten counts were recorded for this clonotype. The rearrangement joins TRBV20-1 to TRBJ2-7; 9 bases match TRBD1. The CDR3 runs to 14 residues. V gave up 6 bases and J gave up 1 base; unmatched junction bases: 7. Germline CDR1 is DFQATT and CDR2 is SNEGSKA (reference sequence). CDR3 region: CSAEGGQGSYEQYF. Written as DNA, the CDR3 is TGCAGTGCAGAGGGGGGACAGGGTTCCTACGAGCAGTACTTC.

In its sample, this clonotype was seen many times. V gene TRBV10-3 combines with J gene TRBJ2-5; D not certain. The CDR3 consists of 13 residues. In germline, CDR1 is ENHRY, CDR2 SYGVKD. V lost 6 bases and J 3 bases, leaving 11 bases between the germline ends. The CDR3 bases are TGTGCCATCAGGCCGAAAGAGGAAGAGACCCAGTACTTC. Amino acid sequence: CAIRPKEEETQYF.

This chain uses TRBV10-3 with TRBJ2-7; 7 nucleotides line up with TRBD1. V shed 11 bases, J shed 1 base, and the junction held 11 bases outside the gene matches. Germline V CDR1 and CDR2: ENHRY, SYGVKD. The CDR3 has 14 amino acids. CDR3 coding DNA: TGTGCCTCGAGCGAGACGACAGGGTCCTACGAGCAGTACTTC. Its translation: CASSETTGSYEQYF.

This clonotype was seen repeatedly, ten times or more. One end of the junction fails to match germline, which may point to a read error. V gene TRBV29-1 combines with J gene TRBJ1-2; no clear D gene. This CDR3 region has 10 residues. CDR1 and CDR2 (germline): SQVTM, ANQGSEA. CDR3 in amino acids: CSAEYYGYTF. The CDR3 DNA is TGCAGCGCTGAATACTATGGCTACACCTTC.

This clonotype has a count of ten or more. This chain uses TRBV19 with TRBJ2-7, with D perhaps TRBD2 (6 bases). V gave up 5 bases and J gave up 7 bases, with 18 bases separating them. Germline CDR1 LNHDA, CDR2 SQIVND (reference sequence). The CDR3 has 14 residues. The CDR3 bases are TGTGCCAGTAGTTCTAGCGCGGCCTACGTGGAGCAGTACTTC. Protein product: CASSSSAAYVEQYF. Complete variable domain (other parts from reference TRBV19 and TRBJ2-7): DGGITQSPKYLFRKEGQNVTLSCEQNLNHDAMYWYRQDPGQGLRLIYYSQIVNDFQKGDIAEGYSVSREKKESFPLTVTSAQKNPTAFYLCASSSSAAYVEQYFGPGTRLTVT.

This chain uses TRBV7-9 with TRBJ1-1; 9 bases agree with TRBD1. J was trimmed by 6 bases and V by 4 bases; bases with no gene match: 6. In germline, CDR1 is SEHNR, CDR2 FQNEAQ (reference sequence). CDR3 size: 14 residues. In DNA, the CDR3 is TGTGCCAGCAGCTCTAGAAGGGACAGGGCTGAAGCTTTCTTT. This translates into CASSSRRDRAEAFF.

This clonotype is a singleton in its sample. The J gene is TRBJ1-1, the V gene TRBV6-5; D may be TRBD1 (6 bases). CDR1 MNHEY and CDR2 SVGAGI come from the germline V gene. The CDR3 runs 12 residues. Trimming removed 5 bases from V and 11 bases from J, with 15 bases in between. The CDR3 here is CASSTPDSVAFF. CDR3 DNA sequence: TGTGCCAGCAGTACCCCGGACAGCGTGGCTTTCTTT.

This rearrangement joins TRBV11-2 to TRBJ1-2; D not resolved. This CDR3 spans 14 amino acids. V lost 0 bases and J lost 4, with 9 bases in between. Germline CDR1 is SGHAT and CDR2 is FQNNGV. CDR3 coding DNA: TGTGCCAGCAGCTTAGAACCACGAGCCTATGGCTACACCTTC. Amino acid sequence: CASSLEPRAYGYTF.

This clonotype was detected only once. The chain has TRBV19 and TRBJ2-7, with TRBD1 matching over 7 bases. The CDR3 consists of 15 residues. After removal of 8 bases from V and 1 base from J, the junction contained 11 bases not matched to a gene. Germline V CDR1 and CDR2: LNHDA, SQIVND (reference sequence). The CDR3 DNA is TGTGCCAGTTCCAGTGGGGGACAGTCGTCCTACGAGCAGTACTTC. This sequence encodes CASSSGGQSSYEQYF.

This chain joins TRBV29-1 and TRBJ2-5; 7 bases are shared with TRBD1. Germline V gives CDR1 SQVTM, CDR2 ANQGSEA. The CDR3 consists of 12 residues. CDR3 DNA: TGCAGTCGGACCGGGACAGAAGAGACCCAGTACTTC. This gives the protein CSRTGTEETQYF.

On this clonotype itself: One end of the junction does not line up with germline, which may come from a read error. The gene calls are TRBV12-3 or TRBV12-4 and TRBJ1-1; possible D gene TRBD1, 5 bases. The J call could be wrong; TRBJ2-1 is a better fit for the DNA end. This CDR3 region has 12 residues. The CDR3 here is CASSLGVDEQFF. CDR3 DNA sequence: TGTGCCAGCAGCTTAGGGGTGGATGAGCAGTTCTTC.

This clonotype was observed many times. This sequence joins TRBV13 and TRBJ2-7; D is undetermined. V was cut by 0 bases and J by 5 bases, with 11 bases left in between. CDR1 and CDR2 (germline): PRHDT, FYEKMQ (reference sequence). This CDR3 is 14 amino acids long. The DNA for the CDR3 is TGTGCCAGCAGCTTAGGCCGGGCAGCCCACGAGCAGTACTTC. Translation gives CASSLGRAAHEQYF.

This clonotype was found many times. This rearrangement joins TRBV29-1 to TRBJ2-6; 11 nucleotides match TRBD1. This CDR3 has 16 amino acids. The trim removed 6 bases at V and 1 base at J, leaving 5 bases unmatched. Germline CDR1 is SQVTM and CDR2 is ANQGSEA. The CDR3 sequence: CSVSGTGGSGANVLTF. The CDR3, as DNA: TGCAGCGTGAGCGGGACAGGGGGGTCTGGGGCCAACGTCCTGACTTTC.

For this clonotype: A much larger clonotype is one base distant, so this may be a read error. This chain joins TRBV7-9 and TRBJ2-7; the D call may be TRBD1 or TRBD2 (5 bases each). Per germline, CDR1 SEHNR and CDR2 FQNEAQ (reference sequence). This CDR3 region has 13 residues. The CDR3, as DNA: TGTGCCAGCAACTTAGGGGACCCGTCAGGGCAGTACTTC. Its protein is CASNLGDPSGQYF. Full variable domain (rest looked up from reference TRBV7-9 and TRBJ2-7): DTGVSQNPRHKITKRGQNVTFRCDPISEHNRLYWYRQTLGQGPEFLTYFQNEAQLEKSRLLSDRFSAERPKGSFSTLEIQRTEQGDSAMYLCASNLGDPSGQYFGPGTRLTVT.

This clonotype was observed many times. V is TRBV25-1 and J is TRBJ1-4, with TRBD1 as a possible D gene (5 bases). V was shortened by 0 bases and J by 5 bases, with 13 bases between the two germline ends. The germline gives CDR1 MGHDK, CDR2 SYGVNS. CDR3 length: 16 amino acids. For the CDR3, the DNA is TGTGCCAGCAGTGAATACGCGGGGGGGAAGAATGAAAAACTGTTTTTT. The encoded protein is CASSEYAGGKNEKLFF.

The chain employs TRBV10-2 and TRBJ1-6, with TRBD1 as a possible D gene (5 bases). V was clipped by 6 bases and J by 7 bases, with 13 bases between them. CDR3 length: 14 residues. Germline V gene data show CDR1 as WSHSY and CDR2 as SAAADI. The CDR3 DNA reads TGCGCCAGCAGGTCCGGGGCTGGGAATTCACCCCTCCACTTT. As protein: CASRSGAGNSPLHF.

V usage is TRBV20-1 and J usage is TRBJ2-7, with 10 bases identical to TRBD2. This CDR3 has 14 residues. Germline values: CDR1 DFQATT, CDR2 SNEGSKA (reference sequence). V lost 5 bases, J lost 4 bases, and 8 bases stayed unmatched. The CDR3 coding sequence is TGCAGTGCTTCCCAAGCGGGGGGGCTTTACGAGCAGTACTTC. Translation: CSASQAGGLYEQYF.

V usage is TRBV12-3 or TRBV12-4 and J usage is TRBJ1-5, with no clear D. CDR3 length: 13 amino acids. Between the trimmed V and J ends, which lost 6 bases and 9 bases, there was a span of 15 bases. The CDR3 DNA is TGTGCCAGCAGAAGTGCCGGCGTGGGGCCCCAGCATTTT. Protein product: CASRSAGVGPQHF.

The sample holds many counts of this clonotype. This chain joins TRBV5-8 and TRBJ1-4; TRBD1 matches 8 bases. The germline gives CDR1 SGHTS, CDR2 YDEGEE. V was clipped by 4 bases and J by 0 bases; unmatched bases: 5. The CDR3 is 16 residues long. As DNA, the CDR3 is TGTGCCAGCAGCCTGGACAGGGCAGCAACTAATGAAAAACTGTTTTTT. This translates into CASSLDRAATNEKLFF.

Worth noting for this clonotype: This sequence may be a read error, since a much larger clone differs from it by one base. The gene calls are TRBV7-2 and TRBJ1-2, with 9 bases matching TRBD1. The CDR3 runs to 12 residues. Germline CDR1 and CDR2: SGHTA and FQGNSA. The CDR3 sequence: CASRGQGSGFTF. The CDR3 DNA is TGTGCCAGCAGGGGACAGGGATCTGGCTTCACCTTC.

This clonotype has at least ten counts. The CDR3 coding sequence is TGTGCCATCAGTGAGTCGACGGGCACTGAAGCTTTCTTT. Protein product: CAISESTGTEAFF. The chain joins TRBV10-3 to TRBJ1-1; D gene ambiguous. CDR3 size: 13 residues. V gave up 0 bases and J gave up 4 bases, with 6 bases separating them. Germline loops: CDR1 ENHRY, CDR2 SYGVKD.

This clonotype was counted only a few times. V usage is TRBV29-1 and J usage is TRBJ2-7, with a tentative D call TRBD2 (5 bases). Trimming removed 7 bases from V and 3 bases from J, with 7 bases in between. The CDR3 runs 10 residues. In germline, CDR1 is SQVTM, CDR2 ANQGSEA. CDR3 nucleotides: TGCAGCGCGGGGAACTACGAGCAGTACTTC. Translated, it gives CSAGNYEQYF.